This T cell receptor beta chain was sequenced during a study of T cells in tuberculosis. The study, taken as a whole, reports: Classification accuracy was 75% to 90% (AUROC more than 0.8) with the GMM-specific repertoire. Active tuberculosis TCR-alpha repertoires lay closer to GMM-specific TCRs than IGRA-negative controls, suggesting clonal expansion.

Method: immunoSEQ multiplex PCR; TCRdb's copy keeps in-frame clones and lacks some. The sample includes about 30,000 clones, approximately 90% of them seen just once. This clone was seen just once. Its antigen remains unknown. This sample's time point: new active TB diagnosis, blood taken before or within 7 days of starting treatment. CDR1 is KGHSH and CDR2 is LQKENI in the germline V gene. The CDR3 is made up of 15 amino acids. Trimming stripped 4 bases from V and 8 bases from J, with 15 bases between. This sequence was found in an adult with tuberculosis. Source: PBMCs, taken at tuberculosis diagnosis. The chain combines TRBV18 with TRBJ1-6, with D possibly being TRBD1 (6 bases). The CDR3 protein is CASSLQGHRDSPLHF. The CDR3 coding sequence is TGTGCCAGCTCACTACAGGGCCATCGGGATTCACCCCTCCACTTT.